The TCR beta chain described here comes from a study of blood T cells in healthy people across ages. The CDR3 is 17 amino acids. The germline CDR1 and CDR2 sequences are LGHDT and YNNKEL (reference sequence). Per-sample yields of isolated PBMCs were at least 7 million. It was with a sample-barcoded 5' primer and a J-beta primer mix that a second PCR of about 6 to 12 cycles was run. TCRdb re-derived calls from the 5' RACE reads in MiXCR, one entry per CDR3 protein. The data hold approximately 780,000 distinct CDR3 sequences, with roughly 25% observed a single time. These data also formed part of another study, on T cells of mothers and their children.

This clonotype was sampled from a boy younger than 18 in good health. Sequencing used blood. The J gene is TRBJ2-7, the V gene TRBV3-1; TRBD2 agrees at 12 bases. The J call may be mistaken, given a closer DNA end match to TRBJ2-1. CDR3 sequence (DNA): TGTGCCAGCAGCCAAGAAAAGCTAGCGGGGGGGTATGGCGAGCAGTTCTTC. Translation: CASSQEKLAGGYGEQFF.